This TCR beta chain came from a study of immune cell composition in non-small cell lung cancer. This clone is categorized as large. Some clones are missing from TCRdb's copy, which holds only in-frame ones; the method was immunoSEQ multiplex PCR. The sample gives over a thousand clones, under 80% of which show up once; approximately 17% is in the top ten. CDR1 MNHEY and CDR2 SMNVEV come from the germline V gene (reference sequence). The V end lost 2 bases, the J end lost 9 bases, and 11 bases lay between the germline ends. This CDR3 has 13 residues. The material sequenced was lung tumor tissue. The receptor comes from a human donor with non-small cell lung cancer. The chain links TRBV27 to TRBJ1-5; no clear D. The DNA for the CDR3 is TGTGCCAGCAGTTTACGGTTTTCGTGGCCCCAGCATTTT. Amino acids: CASSLRFSWPQHF.